Listed below are T cell receptor beta chains from one sample, sequenced in a study of cytomegalovirus exposure and HLA in healthy donors. Data came from immunoSEQ multiplex PCR; TCRdb stores just in-frame clones and leaves some out. The sample has tens of thousands of clones, approximately 95% seen once. What was sequenced was PBMCs. These receptors came from a woman aged 18-29 years in good health and CMV-seronegative. Both conserved end residues are part of each CDR3.

j_call cdr3_length v_call cdr3_aa
TRBJ2-2 14 TRBV27 CASSSGRWSGELFF
TRBJ2-2 14 TRBV6-4 CASSEAGGTGELFF
TRBJ1-6 16 TRBV12-2 CASRFLPGGHNSPLHF
TRBJ2-7 13 TRBV19 CASSSAKDYEQYF
TRBJ1-1 11 TRBV30 CAGQMNTEAFF
TRBJ2-7 15 TRBV5-1 CASSLPGGGYDEQYF
TRBJ2-7 14 TRBV5-8 CASSFLTSGGEQYF
TRBJ2-1 13 TRBV7-8 CASRVRGYNEQFF
TRBJ2-7 13 TRBV7-6 CASSSYDRAEQYF
TRBJ2-5 16 TRBV7-8 CASRLSRGGRRETQYF
TRBJ2-4 16 TRBV6-6 CASSQRDREAKNIQYF
TRBJ1-5 14 TRBV30 CAWSVGQGDQPQHF
TRBJ2-3 17 TRBV5-4 CASSLASTSGGADTQYF
TRBJ2-7 17 TRBV5-1 CASSLEGPLATHPEQYF
TRBJ2-7 14 TRBV11-2 CASSVQGALDEQYF
TRBJ2-7 13 TRBV27 CASSFAGGYEQYF
TRBJ2-6 16 TRBV4-3 CASSQVRDSGANVLTF
TRBJ2-1 14 TRBV7-2 CASMRGGPGDEQFF
TRBJ2-3 20 TRBV2 CASSPLGLAGGRGRTDTQYF
TRBJ2-3 14 TRBV11-2 CASSLGLATDTQYF
TRBJ2-3 17 TRBV12-5 CASGLDRRAGGTDTQYF
TRBJ2-3 15 TRBV5-1 CASRRAAGSTDTQYF
TRBJ2-7 13 TRBV13 CASSSQGNYEQYF
TRBJ1-3 12 TRBV6-6 CASSSPGNTIYF
TRBJ1-2 13 TRBV2 CASTWRGFYGYTF
TRBJ1-4 15 TRBV9 CASSPGTGTAEKLFF
TRBJ1-2 12 TRBV29-1 CSVEGQAMGYTF
TRBJ1-4 14 TRBV4-2 CASSQDRGREKLFF
TRBJ2-7 15 TRBV6-5 CASSYGTGDSDEQYF
TRBJ2-2 15 TRBV2 CASRDRVLDTGELFF
TRBJ2-7 15 TRBV6-5 CASSRGATESYEQYF
TRBJ2-7 15 TRBV4-2 CASSQGQGAIYEQYF
TRBJ1-3 19 TRBV5-1 CASSLDGQGAYSSGNTIYF
TRBJ2-7 14 TRBV28 CASSYPGGHYEQYF
TRBJ2-5 14 TRBV5-6 CASSFGGLQETQYF
TRBJ2-1 15 TRBV27 CASSPSGTGFYEQFF
TRBJ1-5 14 TRBV19 CASSIQGWDQPQHF
TRBJ2-7 13 TRBV7-9 CASSYEDSREQYF
TRBJ1-1 14 TRBV7-9 CASSRRGGDTEAFF
TRBJ2-3 14 TRBV30 CAWSAAGGLDTQYF
TRBJ2-7 14 TRBV4-1 CASSFSGASYEQYF
TRBJ1-2 15 TRBV5-1 CASSPRGQIYYGYTF
TRBJ2-2 15 TRBV5-1 CASQTGGLDTGELFF
TRBJ2-7 15 TRBV6-1 CATEPPDRDSYEQYF
TRBJ2-2 17 TRBV9 CASSVVPAGEGAGELFF
TRBJ2-7 14 TRBV7-2 CASSLGLADYEQYF
TRBJ2-2 14 TRBV11-2 CASSLQREHGELFF
TRBJ2-3 10 TRBV20-1 CSAPQHTQYF
TRBJ1-1 14 TRBV30 CAWSATEGTTEAFF